Following are 25 T cell receptor beta chains from one sample sequenced in a study of T cell repertoires in cytomegalovirus infection. No cognate antigen is known for these TCRs. TCRdb re-derived calls from the reads in MiXCR, one entry per CDR3 protein. The table shows roughly 570,000 distinct CDR3 sequences, with approximately 40% occurring only once. Here the sequenced sample was cultured PBMCs, taken from culture after CMV antigen stimulation. Source of these receptors: a human donor in good health (CMV status not recorded). Some clones in this sample may be carry-over from other donors' samples.

The sample holds a few counts of this clonotype. The chain combines TRBV7-2 with TRBJ2-3, with D perhaps given as TRBD1 or TRBD2 (5 bases each). V was pared by 5 bases and J by 3 bases, with 12 bases between. CDR1 and CDR2 (germline): SGHTA, FQGNSA. This CDR3 comprises 14 residues. CDR3 bases: TGTGCCAGCAGCCCAGGGAGTTGGACAGATACGCAGTATTTT. Its protein product is CASSPGSWTDTQYF.

This clonotype was seen a handful of times. V gene TRBV12-5 combines with J gene TRBJ2-7; D may be TRBD1 (5 bases). CDR1 and CDR2 (germline): LGHNT, FRNRAP. The CDR3 contains 14 residues. Trimming removed 1 base at V and 4 bases at J, with 11 bases between. CDR3 amino acids: CASGLAGKPYEQYF. Written as DNA, the CDR3 is TGTGCTAGTGGTTTGGCAGGGAAGCCTTACGAGCAGTACTTC.

This clonotype was counted a few times. The chain employs TRBV7-2 and TRBJ1-4; a weak D match, TRBD1 (6 bases). Trimming took off 4 bases at V and 5 bases at J, with 11 bases between the two ends. This CDR3 has 14 residues. Germline lookup yields CDR1 SGHTA and CDR2 FQGNSA. The DNA for the CDR3 is TGTGCCAGCAGCTCGCGCCAGGGGAATGAAAAACTGTTTTTT. Residues: CASSSRQGNEKLFF. Variable domain in full (rest from reference TRBV7-2 and TRBJ1-4): GAGVSQSPSNKVTEKGKDVELRCDPISGHTALYWYRQSLGQGLEFLIYFQGNSAPDKSGLPSDRFSAERTGGSVSTLTIQRTQQEDSAVYLCASSSRQGNEKLFFGSGTQLSVL.

Only a few counts were recorded for this clonotype. The chain couples TRBV20-1 to TRBJ2-3; tentatively, D is TRBD1 (6 bases). V dropped 0 bases and J dropped 2 bases, with 9 bases sitting between them. The CDR3 extends over 14 amino acids. Germline assignment: CDR1 DFQATT and CDR2 SNEGSKA (reference sequence). CDR3 sequence: CSARDQGITDTQYF. CDR3 sequence (DNA): TGCAGTGCTAGAGATCAGGGGATCACAGATACGCAGTATTTT.

The chain couples TRBV2 to TRBJ2-1, with 9 bases lining up with TRBD1. There are 16 residues in the CDR3. Trimming removed 8 bases from V and 3 bases from J; junction bases left unmatched: 11. In germline, CDR1 is SNHLY, CDR2 FYNNEI. CDR3 protein: CASPVEGTGSYNEQFF. CDR3 sequence (DNA): TGTGCCAGCCCCGTGGAAGGGACAGGGAGCTACAATGAGCAGTTCTTC.

V usage is TRBV15 and J usage is TRBJ1-1; D gene uncertain. This CDR3 comprises 14 residues. The ends were cut back, 0 bases at V and 5 bases at J, with 10 bases in the middle. Per the germline V gene, CDR1 is LNHNV and CDR2 is YYDKDF (reference sequence). CDR3 in DNA: TGTGCCACCAGCAGAGATAGGCGGGATACTGAAGCTTTCTTT. Amino acids: CATSRDRRDTEAFF. Complete variable domain (other parts from reference TRBV15 and TRBJ1-1): DAMVIQNPRYQVTQFGKPVTLSCSQTLNHNVMYWYQQKSSQAPKLLFHYYDKDFNNEADTPDNFQSRRPNTSFCFLDIRSPGLGDTAMYLCATSRDRRDTEAFFGQGTRLTVV.

The chain joins TRBV4-1 to TRBJ1-2; D uncertain. There are 12 residues in the CDR3. The germline V and J ends were trimmed by 1 base and 14 bases, with 14 bases remaining between them. Germline V gene data show CDR1 as MGHRA and CDR2 as YSYEKL. CDR3 region: CASSQGLGVMTF. CDR3 nucleotides: TGCGCCAGCAGCCAAGGCCTTGGGGTTATGACCTTC.

As to this clonotype: Relative to the germline gene, one junction end is altered; a read error may explain this. The V call is TRBV5-3, the J call TRBJ2-5; D unresolved. TRBV5-3 is labeled an ORF, and its function is uncertain. The CDR3 has 12 residues. CDR3 in amino acids: CASSSEYETQYF. The CDR3 DNA is TGTGCCAGCAGCTCGGAATATGAGACCCAGTACTTC.

The rearrangement links TRBV3-1 to TRBJ2-7; D not certain. The germline V and J ends were trimmed by 0 bases and 5 bases, with 11 bases remaining between them. The CDR3 length is 14 residues. Germline loops: CDR1 LGHDT, CDR2 YNNKEL (reference sequence). CDR3: CASSQDLGLNEQYF. As DNA, the CDR3 is TGTGCCAGCAGCCAAGATTTAGGATTGAACGAGCAGTACTTC.

The CDR3 DNA reads TGTGCCAGCAGCCCGGTGGAGGCCGGGGAGCTGTTTTTT. This encodes CASSPVEAGELFF. The chain joins TRBV5-4 to TRBJ2-2; TRBD2 might be the D (5 bases). Germline lookup yields CDR1 SGHNT and CDR2 YYREEE (reference sequence). Between the trimmed V and J ends, which lost 4 bases and 6 bases, there was a span of 10 bases. There are 13 residues in the CDR3.

This clonotype was recorded at least ten times. This chain uses TRBV7-2 with TRBJ2-1; D is unresolved. The germline CDR1 and CDR2 sequences are SGHTA and FQGNSA. The length of the CDR3 is 15 residues. The V end lost 0 bases, the J end lost 1 base, and 7 bases lay between the germline ends. The CDR3 loop reads CASSLAGPSYNEQFF. The CDR3 nucleotides are TGTGCCAGCAGCTTAGCAGGCCCTTCCTACAATGAGCAGTTCTTC.

The chain employs TRBV12-3 or TRBV12-4 and TRBJ1-5, with D hard to call. Trimming took off 7 bases at V and 3 bases at J, with 13 bases between the two ends. This CDR3 is built from 14 residues. The CDR3 sequence is CASTIRSYNQPQHF. In DNA form, the CDR3 reads TGTGCCAGCACCATCCGTTCTTACAATCAGCCCCAGCATTTT.

The chain employs TRBV10-3 and TRBJ2-3, with 11 bases matching TRBD2. Germline loops: CDR1 ENHRY, CDR2 SYGVKD. This CDR3 is built from 14 residues. The ends lost 10 bases at V and 2 bases at J; junction bases unmatched: 5. This CDR3 is CATTSGENTDTQYF. CDR3 bases: TGTGCCACGACTAGCGGGGAAAACACAGATACGCAGTATTTT.

This chain connects TRBV7-6 to TRBJ2-1, with TRBD2 matching over 7 bases. The CDR3 length is 18 residues. Germline CDR1 SGHVS, CDR2 FNYEAQ. Trimming at V came to 5 bases and at J to 6 bases, leaving 19 bases not matched to a gene. The CDR3 protein is CASSKRGGRDPLGNEQFF. The CDR3 region has the DNA TGTGCCAGCAGCAAAAGGGGCGGGAGAGACCCTCTAGGCAATGAGCAGTTCTTC.

CDR3 DNA: TGTGCCAGTAGTATCCCCGGGTCGGATCTACAAGGCTACACCTTC. Translated: CASSIPGSDLQGYTF. The rearrangement uses TRBV19 and TRBJ1-2; D is undetermined. The germline CDR1 and CDR2 sequences are LNHDA and SQIVND (reference sequence). V dropped 3 bases and J dropped 8 bases, with 19 bases sitting between them. The CDR3 sequence is 15 residues long.

The rearrangement joins TRBV7-6 to TRBJ1-1; maybe TRBD1 (5 bases). The CDR3 totals 13 residues. Germline V gene sequence: CDR1 SGHVS, CDR2 FNYEAQ. Trimming cost V 5 bases and J 1 base, with 8 bases left between them. CDR3 DNA: TGTGCCAGCAGCATGGGGGGGAACACTGAAGCTTTCTTT. Translated: CASSMGGNTEAFF.

The chain employs TRBV6-2 or TRBV6-3 and TRBJ2-7; D not resolved. CDR3 length: 11 residues. The V gene lost 0 bases and the J gene lost 5 bases, with 2 bases spanning the gap. CDR1 and CDR2 from the germline V gene are MNHEY and SVGEGT. CDR3 in amino acids: CASSYSNEQYF. For the CDR3, the DNA is TGTGCCAGCAGTTACTCGAACGAGCAGTACTTC.

This clonotype has a handful of counts. The chain links TRBV5-4 to TRBJ2-1; 12 nucleotides line up with TRBD2. V lost 4 bases and J lost 6; bases outside the gene matches: 8. This CDR3 region has 16 residues. Germline assignment: CDR1 SGHNT and CDR2 YYREEE (reference sequence). As DNA, the CDR3 is TGTGCCAGCAGCCAGAAGACTAGCGGGAGAGCCAATGAGCAGTTCTTC. It specifies CASSQKTSGRANEQFF.

The rearrangement joins TRBV7-2 to TRBJ2-7; a possible D gene is TRBD2 (6 bases). Looked up from germline, CDR1 is SGHTA and CDR2 is FQGNSA. The CDR3 is 12 residues long. Trimming removed 5 bases from V and 9 bases from J, with 14 bases in between. CDR3 residues: CASSPGAGRQYF. The DNA for the CDR3 is TGTGCCAGCAGCCCGGGTGCGGGGAGGCAGTACTTC.

This clonotype was seen a handful of times. The chain links TRBV25-1 to TRBJ1-2; D is uncertain. The germline CDR1 and CDR2 sequences are MGHDK and SYGVNS. V lost 4 bases, J lost 6 bases, and 9 bases lay in between. The CDR3 spans 12 residues. The CDR3 loop is CASSARADGYTF. The CDR3 DNA sequence: TGTGCCAGCAGTGCCCGCGCAGATGGCTACACCTTC.

This clonotype has a count of ten or more. The chain uses TRBV7-2 and TRBJ1-6; D is ambiguous. CDR3 length: 11 amino acids. Trimming left V 5 bases short and J 7 bases short, with 3 bases between. Germline lookup yields CDR1 SGHTA and CDR2 FQGNSA. CDR3: CASSINSPLHF. In nucleotides, the CDR3 is TGTGCCAGCAGCATAAATTCACCCCTCCACTTT.

A few counts support this clonotype. The V gene is TRBV7-2, the J gene TRBJ2-7, with unresolved D. V lost 5 bases and J lost 3, with 17 bases in between. The CDR3 consists of 15 residues. Germline values: CDR1 SGHTA, CDR2 FQGNSA. This CDR3 reads CASSPYSTVNYEQYF. CDR3 DNA sequence: TGTGCCAGCAGCCCATATTCTACGGTAAACTACGAGCAGTACTTC.

The table lists this clonotype with a few counts. The V gene is TRBV7-2, the J gene TRBJ2-5; D gene uncertain. V was shortened by 1 base and J by 9 bases, with 12 bases between the two germline ends. CDR1 SGHTA and CDR2 FQGNSA come from the germline V gene. The CDR3 is made up of 13 amino acids. The CDR3 DNA is TGTGCCAGCAGCTTAGTGGCCGGTTTGGCCCAGTACTTC. It encodes CASSLVAGLAQYF.

V and J are TRBV6-1 and TRBJ1-2; weak D call: TRBD1 (6 bases). The germline CDR1 and CDR2 sequences are MNHNS and SASEGT. V was cut by 5 bases and J by 6 bases, with 16 bases left in between. The CDR3 is made up of 14 amino acids. CDR3 in DNA: TGTGCCAGCAGTTTGGCAGGGGAAGTGGATGGCTACACCTTC. Translation: CASSLAGEVDGYTF.

This clonotype was detected only a few times. The V call is TRBV28, the J call TRBJ1-6; D is uncertain. Trimming shortened V by 5 bases and J by 6 bases, and 14 bases separated the two germline ends. The CDR3 runs 15 residues. Germline values: CDR1 MDHEN, CDR2 SYDVKM. DNA for the CDR3: TGTGCCAGCAGTCAACTGCGGGCCGCTAATTCACCCCTCCACTTT. Translating gives CASSQLRAANSPLHF.